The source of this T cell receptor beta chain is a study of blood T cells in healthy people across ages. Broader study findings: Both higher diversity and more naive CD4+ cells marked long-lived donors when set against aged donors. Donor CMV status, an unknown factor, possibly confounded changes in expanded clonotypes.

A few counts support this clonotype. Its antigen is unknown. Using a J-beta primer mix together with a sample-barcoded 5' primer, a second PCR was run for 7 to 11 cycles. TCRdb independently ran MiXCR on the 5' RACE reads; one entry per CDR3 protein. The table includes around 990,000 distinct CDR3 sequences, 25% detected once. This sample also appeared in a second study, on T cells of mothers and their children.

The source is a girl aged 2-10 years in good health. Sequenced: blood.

The CDR3 DNA is TGTGCCAGCAGCTTAGGGTCCGACAGCTACGCCCTACATAATGAAAAACTGTTTTTT. This codes for CASSLGSDSYALHNEKLFF. The rearrangement links TRBV7-9 to TRBJ1-4; D possibly corresponds to TRBD1 (5 bases). V was cut by 1 base and J by 4 bases, with 22 bases left in between. The CDR3 length is 19 residues. CDR1 is SEHNR, CDR2 FQNEAQ, per germline (reference sequence).